This TCR beta chain was sequenced in a study of control samples from healthy donors and cancer patients (dated by TCRdb to the early 2020s). The library was generated by the immunoSEQ multiplex PCR assay. Here the immuneACCESS table is served through TCRdb, limited to in-frame sequences with V and J called. Missing clones are a known gap in these copies; in checked studies unresolved V genes cover under half, and the rest lacks a known reason. Within this sample are some 110,000 clones, with around 89% of them counted one time only. Jointly, the top ten make up about 1% of the sample. CDR1 is given as SGHRS and CDR2 as YFSETQ, both from the germline V gene. From its cysteine to its phenylalanine, the CDR3 spans 14 amino acids. The CDR3 DNA has 42 bases and is translated from base 1. Turning to this clone: Its antigen remains unidentified. At one of its ends the junction is not consistent with the germline gene, which may arise from a read error.

This receptor chain uses TRBV5-1 and TRBJ2-2; the D gene cannot be named for sure. This sequence was found in a woman between 50 and 59 years old with colorectal cancer. The sequenced material came from PBMCs. This receptor has the CDR3 CASTLAQNTGELFF. In nucleotides, the sequence is TGCGCCAGCACCTTGGCCCAGAACACCGGGGAGCTGTTTTTT.